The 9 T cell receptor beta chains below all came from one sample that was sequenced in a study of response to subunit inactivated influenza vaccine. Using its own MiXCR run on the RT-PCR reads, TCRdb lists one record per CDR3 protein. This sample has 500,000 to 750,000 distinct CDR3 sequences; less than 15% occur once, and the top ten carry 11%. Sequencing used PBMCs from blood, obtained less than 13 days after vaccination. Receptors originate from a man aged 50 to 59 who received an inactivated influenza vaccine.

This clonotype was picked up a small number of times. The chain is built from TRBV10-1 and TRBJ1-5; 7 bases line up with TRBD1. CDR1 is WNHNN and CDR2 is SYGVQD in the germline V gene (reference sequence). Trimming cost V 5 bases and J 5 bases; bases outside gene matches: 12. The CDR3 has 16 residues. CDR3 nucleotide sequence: TGCGCCAGCAGTCCGGACAGGCCCTCTCCCGATCAGCCCCAGCATTTT. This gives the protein CASSPDRPSPDQPQHF.

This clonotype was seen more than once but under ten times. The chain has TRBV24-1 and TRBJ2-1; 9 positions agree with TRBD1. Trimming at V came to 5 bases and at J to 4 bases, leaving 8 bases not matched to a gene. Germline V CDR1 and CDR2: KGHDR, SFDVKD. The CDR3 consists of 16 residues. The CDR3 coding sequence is TGTGCCACCAGTGGCTCCGGGACAGGGTCGTACAATGAGCAGTTCTTC. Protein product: CATSGSGTGSYNEQFF.

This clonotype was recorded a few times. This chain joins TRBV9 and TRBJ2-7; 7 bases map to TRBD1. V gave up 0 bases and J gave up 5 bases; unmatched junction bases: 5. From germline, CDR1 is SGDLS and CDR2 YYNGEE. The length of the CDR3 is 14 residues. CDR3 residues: CASSVGDSRNEQYF. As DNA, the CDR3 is TGTGCCAGCAGCGTAGGGGACAGCCGAAACGAGCAGTACTTC.

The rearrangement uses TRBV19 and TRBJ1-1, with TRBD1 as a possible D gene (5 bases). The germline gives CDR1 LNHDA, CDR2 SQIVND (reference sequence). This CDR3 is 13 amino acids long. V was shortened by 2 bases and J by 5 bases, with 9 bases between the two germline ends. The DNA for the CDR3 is TGTGCCAGTAGTATAAGCCGGGGGACTGAAGCTTTCTTT. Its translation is CASSISRGTEAFF.

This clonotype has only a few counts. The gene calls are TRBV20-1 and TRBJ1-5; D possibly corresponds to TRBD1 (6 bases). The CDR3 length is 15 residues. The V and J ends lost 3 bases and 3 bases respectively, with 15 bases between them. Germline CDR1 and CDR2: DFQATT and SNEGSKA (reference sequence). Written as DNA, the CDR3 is TGCAGTGCTAGCCCCACAGGGTTACCCAATCAGCCCCAGCATTTT. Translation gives CSASPTGLPNQPQHF.

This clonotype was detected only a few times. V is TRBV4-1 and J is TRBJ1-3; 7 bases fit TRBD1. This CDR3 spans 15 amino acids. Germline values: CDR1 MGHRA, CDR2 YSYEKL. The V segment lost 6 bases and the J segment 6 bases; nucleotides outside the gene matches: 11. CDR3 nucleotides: TGCGCCAGCAGTCAACAGGGGCTTCGGGAAAACACCATATATTTT. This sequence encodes CASSQQGLRENTIYF.

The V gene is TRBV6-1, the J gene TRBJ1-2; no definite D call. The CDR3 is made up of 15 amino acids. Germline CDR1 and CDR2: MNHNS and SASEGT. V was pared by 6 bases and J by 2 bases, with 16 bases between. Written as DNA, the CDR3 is TGTGCCAGCAGCCTCACGGTCCCGGGGAACTATGGCTACACCTTC. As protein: CASSLTVPGNYGYTF.

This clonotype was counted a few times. The CDR3 reads CASSLTRSGELFF. Written as DNA, the CDR3 is TGTGCCAGCAGTCTGACTAGATCCGGGGAGCTGTTTTTT. The J gene is TRBJ2-2, the V gene TRBV2; D is possibly TRBD2 (6 bases). V lost 5 bases to trimming and J lost 6 bases, with 10 bases between them. The CDR3 runs to 13 residues. Looked up from germline, CDR1 is SNHLY and CDR2 is FYNNEI.

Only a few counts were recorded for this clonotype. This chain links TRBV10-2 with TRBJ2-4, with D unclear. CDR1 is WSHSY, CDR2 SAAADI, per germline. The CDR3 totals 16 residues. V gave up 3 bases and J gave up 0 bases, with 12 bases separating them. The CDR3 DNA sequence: TGCGCCAGCAGTGACGACACCCGGTTAGCCAAAAACATTCAGTACTTC. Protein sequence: CASSDDTRLAKNIQYF.